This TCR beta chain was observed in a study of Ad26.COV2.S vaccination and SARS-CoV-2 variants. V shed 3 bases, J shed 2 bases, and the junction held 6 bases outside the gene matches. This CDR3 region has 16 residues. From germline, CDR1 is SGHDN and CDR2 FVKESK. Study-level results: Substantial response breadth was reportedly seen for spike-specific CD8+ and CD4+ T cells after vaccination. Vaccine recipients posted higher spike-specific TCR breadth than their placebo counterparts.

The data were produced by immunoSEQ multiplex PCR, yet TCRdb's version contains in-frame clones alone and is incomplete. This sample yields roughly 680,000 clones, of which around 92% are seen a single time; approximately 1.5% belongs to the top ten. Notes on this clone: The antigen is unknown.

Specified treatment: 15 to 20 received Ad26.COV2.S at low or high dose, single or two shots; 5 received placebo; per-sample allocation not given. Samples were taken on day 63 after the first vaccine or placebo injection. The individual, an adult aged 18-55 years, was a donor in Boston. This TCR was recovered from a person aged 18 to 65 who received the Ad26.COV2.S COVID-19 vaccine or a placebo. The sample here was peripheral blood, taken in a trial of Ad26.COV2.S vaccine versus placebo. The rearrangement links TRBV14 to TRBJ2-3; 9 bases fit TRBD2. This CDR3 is CASSQRAGGVTDTQYF. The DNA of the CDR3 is TGTGCCAGCAGCCAGAGAGCGGGAGGCGTCACAGATACGCAGTATTTT.